The 6 T cell receptor beta chains presented below share a single source sample, sequenced in a study of OX40 agonist ivuxolimab in advanced cancers. Libraries were built with the immunoSEQ multiplex PCR assay. Imported from immuneACCESS, the table was reduced by TCRdb to in-frame sequences with V and J called. These copies leave out some clones; in studies compared against another copy, an unresolved V gene accounts for under half, and the cause of the remainder is not known. The sample table holds approximately 13,000 clones, of which 75% to 85% were seen once. The ten top clones hold roughly 18% of the sample. This specimen consisted of CD4+ or CD8+ T cells sorted from blood, obtained in a trial of the OX40 agonist ivuxolimab. The receptors shown here come from an adult with an advanced solid tumor such as melanoma, head and neck, liver or kidney cancer.

This chain joins TRBV6-5 and TRBJ2-5; D gene ambiguous. Trimming took off 8 bases at V and 5 bases at J, with 6 bases between the two ends. The CDR3 loop spans 10 amino acids. The germline V gene has CDR1 MNHEY and CDR2 SVGAGI. The CDR3 DNA reads as TGTGCCAGCGGTTGGGAGACCCAGTACTTC. This gives the protein CASGWETQYF.

On this clone itself: Other DNA sequences from this sample encode an identical CDR3 as well. This chain uses TRBV4-2 with TRBJ1-2; 10 bases line up with TRBD1. V dropped 2 bases and J dropped 5; count of bases not matched to a gene: 14. This CDR3 spans 18 amino acids. Germline V lookup: CDR1 LGHNA, CDR2 YNFKEQ. The CDR3 nucleotides read TGTGCCAGCAGCCAACCCGGGACAGGGGCCGCGATAAGGTATGGCTACACCTTC. Its translation: CASSQPGTGAAIRYGYTF.

This clone was picked up one time. The chain joins TRBV4-1 to TRBJ2-1; 8 bases fit TRBD1. V was pared by 1 base and J by 3 bases, with 5 bases of the junction left unmatched. Per the germline V gene, CDR1 is MGHRA and CDR2 is YSYEKL. The CDR3 runs to 16 residues. The CDR3 DNA sequence: TGCGCCAGCAGCCAAGGGCCCGGACAGGGCTACAATGAGCAGTTCTTC. As protein: CASSQGPGQGYNEQFF.

The table lists this clone with a count of one. This sequence joins TRBV30 and TRBJ1-2; no reliable D call. This CDR3 region has 13 residues. Looked up from germline, CDR1 is GTSNPN and CDR2 is SVGIG (reference sequence). Trimming took 5 bases from V and 4 from J, leaving 14 bases between them. CDR3 in DNA: TGTGCCTGGCACTATAGAAAGACCTATGGCTACACCTTC. Translated: CAWHYRKTYGYTF.

The gene calls are TRBV7-9 and TRBJ2-7, with D tentatively TRBD2 (5 bases). This CDR3 region has 14 residues. The V gene lost 4 bases and the J gene lost 7 bases, with 17 bases spanning the gap. The germline V gene encodes CDR1 SEHNR and CDR2 FQNEAQ (reference sequence). The CDR3 DNA follows: TGTGCCAGCAGCTCATCGACGACGTGGAGGGAGCAGTACTTC. Amino acid sequence: CASSSSTTWREQYF. Together with reference TRBV7-9 and TRBJ2-7, the CDR3 gives the full variable domain: DTGVSQNPRHKITKRGQNVTFRCDPISEHNRLYWYRQTLGQGPEFLTYFQNEAQLEKSRLLSDRFSAERPKGSFSTLEIQRTEQGDSAMYLCASSSSTTWREQYFGPGTRLTVT.

The chain combines TRBV28 with TRBJ2-7, with D perhaps matching TRBD1 (5 bases). The ends were cut back, 6 bases at V and 5 bases at J, with 17 bases in the middle. Germline V gene data show CDR1 as MDHEN and CDR2 as SYDVKM. The CDR3 consists of 14 residues. CDR3 sequence reads: CASSSPGLVDEQYF. CDR3 DNA: TGTGCCAGCAGCTCTCCAGGGTTGGTGGACGAGCAGTACTTC.